Sequencing of this T cell receptor beta chain was carried out in a study of blood T cells in healthy people across ages. Study context: Through template switching, about one barcoded beta molecule was captured per two T cells, as measured in model experiments. Study-wide results and limits: The CMV status of each donor remained undetermined, and this could have confounded shifts in expanded clonotypes.

Trimming left V 2 bases short and J 5 bases short, with 15 bases between. The CDR3 runs to 15 residues. The germline V gene encodes CDR1 MNHEY and CDR2 SVGEGT. Then a second PCR, running roughly 7 to 11 cycles, was carried out with a sample-barcoded 5' primer and a J-beta primer mix. One entry per CDR3 protein results from TCRdb running MiXCR on the 5' RACE reads. This table has around 780,000 distinct CDR3 sequences, 45% to 70% appearing once. In its sample, this clonotype was seen many times. Its antigen is unidentified. The study isolated at least 6.5 million PBMCs from each sample. The specimen sequenced was blood. V is TRBV6-2 or TRBV6-3 and J is TRBJ2-5; D gene ambiguous. The source of this sequence is a man between 40 and 49 years old in good health. CDR3 nucleotides: TGTGCCAGCAGTTACGGCCTCAGCCCAATGGAGACCCAGTACTTC. Its translation is CASSYGLSPMETQYF.